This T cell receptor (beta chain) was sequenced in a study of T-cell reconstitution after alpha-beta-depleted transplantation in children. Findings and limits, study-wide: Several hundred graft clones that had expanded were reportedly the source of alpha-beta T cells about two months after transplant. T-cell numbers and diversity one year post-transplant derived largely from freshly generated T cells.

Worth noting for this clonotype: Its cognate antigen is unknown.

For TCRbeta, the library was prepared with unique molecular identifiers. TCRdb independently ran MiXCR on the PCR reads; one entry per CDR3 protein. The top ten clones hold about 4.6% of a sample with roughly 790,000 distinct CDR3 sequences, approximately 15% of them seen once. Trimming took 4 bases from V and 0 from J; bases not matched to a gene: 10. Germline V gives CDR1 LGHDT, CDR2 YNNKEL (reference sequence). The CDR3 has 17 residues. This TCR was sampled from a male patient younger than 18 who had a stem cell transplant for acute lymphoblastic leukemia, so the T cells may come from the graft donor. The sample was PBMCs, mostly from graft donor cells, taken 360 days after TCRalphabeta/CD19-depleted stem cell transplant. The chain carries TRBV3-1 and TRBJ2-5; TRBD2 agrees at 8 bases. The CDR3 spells CASSRTEGLVHQETQYF. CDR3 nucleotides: TGTGCCAGCAGCCGAACCGAGGGACTAGTGCACCAAGAGACCCAGTACTTC.